This T cell receptor (beta chain) was identified in a study of shared clonotypes between healthy human individuals (dated by TCRdb to about 2020). Regarding the study in general: A few men and two women, aged 18 to 49 years, made up the cohort. Per donor, three plates each were used for CD4 naive and CD4 memory, two for CD8 naive, and one for CD8 memory. To estimate repertoire size and how much clonotypes are shared between individuals, the study performed deep sequencing of blood TCR repertoires from a few healthy adults. Different laboratories and diverse techniques were used to prepare libraries and sequence TCR repertoires, to increase sequencing depth and limit assay-specific biases. Per donor, leukapheresis produced somewhere between about 0.94 and 10 billion PBMCs.

The germline V gene yields SGHAT for CDR1 and FQNNGV for CDR2. V is cut by 5 bases and J by 2 bases, and the space between the germline ends is 11 bases. The CDR3 starts with the cysteine, ends with the phenylalanine, and has 14 residues. Only CDR3 DNA is held: 42 bases, read in frame from base 1. CD8 naive samples were obtained by positive selection for CCR7 among CD45RO-negative cells, yielding a CD45RA+CCR7+ population from which TemRA cells were excluded. Healthy HIV-negative adults with no recently reported acute infections or vaccinations were included as donors. Every donor was a Caucasian adult living in Nashville, Tennessee, USA. After blood collection by leukapheresis, PBMCs were isolated using Ficoll-Histopaque density gradient centrifugation and then cryopreserved in the vapor phase of liquid nitrogen. Analytical flow cytometry was used to check the purity and quantity of each magnetically sorted T cell population. Each sorted fraction had its genomic DNA isolated and then quantified by UV absorbance on a Nanodrop 2000c.

Using the deep immunoSEQ assay, multiplex PCR amplified TCR CDR3 regions from genomic DNA. For each cell subset, the extracted genomic DNA was distributed evenly across all wells of several immunoSEQ 96-well plates, and each plate served as one replicate. Each replicate PCR for sorted subsets received approximately 220 ng genomic DNA, equal to tens of thousands of T cell genomes. The purified libraries were quantified using a Qubit 3.0 fluorometer, sized with a Bioanalyzer 2100, and then quantified again using the KAPA Library Quantification kit. A separate single-read 150-cycle Illumina NextSeq 550 flow cell was used to sequence each immunoSEQ 96-well plate. In the authors' own workflow: Because the immunoSEQ output held only junctional sequences and lacked quality scores, the filtering could not match the filtering applied to full-length reads. To assign V/J genes and CDR3, sequences were annotated against IMGT germline references using PyIR, a Python wrapper for IgBLAST v1.9. Reads were filtered out if the reads had weak V/J assignments (E-value above 1e-6), no CDR3, stop codons, out-of-frame junctions, or ambiguous translated residues. V3J clonotypes were defined by identical inferred V gene, J gene, and CDR3 amino acid sequence. Percentage overlap between repertoires was calculated by dividing the number of shared unique clonotypes by the size of the smaller repertoire. Repertoire richness was assessed with RTK rarefaction, the Chao1 estimator, and Recon v2.1 estimates of unobserved clonotypes. For all TCRbeta clonotypes obtained by the gDNA method from a few donors, generation probabilities were computed with OLGA. The source is immuneACCESS, and TCRdb retained only in-frame sequences with V and J called. Part of the clones is not carried over; for the studies checked, unresolved V genes explain less than half of this, and the remainder is unexplained. V and J calls and clone size follow that table, whereas D and trimming were derived from the DNA. The sample yields about 1,800,000 clones; about 95% were counted once. Less than 1.5% of the sample rests with the top ten.

The paper as a whole reports these results and caveats: Only blood was sampled, and tissue TCR repertoires likely differ from those in blood. Rarefaction of sorted-subset datasets indicated incomplete sequencing despite the large sequencing depth. The genetic and exposure-history diversity represented was limited by the small number of donors. Higher generation probabilities were observed for clonotypes shared by all four sorted-subset donors than for non-shared clonotypes. Estimated clonotype richness was generally larger for naive than for memory subsets. Pairwise subsampling led to the expectation that sequencing depth would affect the degree of clonotype sharing among donors. About 4.5% of naive CD4, around 4% of naive CD8, about 2.4% of memory CD4, and approximately 0.4% of memory CD8 clonotypes were shared across several donors.

In regard to this clone: The antigen this receptor binds is unknown. Nothing much larger sits one base from this clone, and base qualities are not available.

Sequencing was done on a sample of naive CD8+ T cells sorted from blood. The sample's cell subset or site label is to be understood as: CD45RA+CCR7+. The sequence is built from TRBV11-2 and TRBJ2-3; no D segment can be confidently identified. The clonotype was recovered from a man aged 18 to 30 in good health. Here is the DNA: TGTGCCAGCAGCGATGACTCGTACACAGATACGCAGTATTTT. This encodes CASSDDSYTDTQYF.